This TCR beta chain is from a study of cytomegalovirus exposure and HLA in healthy donors. Study-wide results and limits: Earlier findings revealed that most TCR beta V segments proved productive either about 87% or about 30% of the time. A highly shared variant cluster was judged a likely technical artifact.

Notes on this clone: Its antigen is as yet unknown.

In the PCR, 60 Vbeta and 13 Jbeta primers were used. The assay was immunoSEQ multiplex PCR, and TCRdb's table has in-frame clones only and misses some. Counted here are 110,000 to 150,000 clones, about 84% occurring once; the ten biggest clones make up roughly 2.4%. The CDR3 covers 15 residues. The germline V gene encodes CDR1 SEHNR and CDR2 FQNEAQ (reference sequence). Deletions cut 5 bases from V and 3 bases from J, with 14 bases between. The rearrangement uses TRBV7-9 and TRBJ1-5, with TRBD1 as a possible D gene (6 bases). Sequences were obtained from PBMCs. The receptor's source is a woman aged 18-29 years in good health and CMV-seropositive. The CDR3, as DNA: TGTGCCAGCAGCCGGGGGGGGACACCCAATCAGCCCCAGCATTTT. Protein sequence: CASSRGGTPNQPQHF.